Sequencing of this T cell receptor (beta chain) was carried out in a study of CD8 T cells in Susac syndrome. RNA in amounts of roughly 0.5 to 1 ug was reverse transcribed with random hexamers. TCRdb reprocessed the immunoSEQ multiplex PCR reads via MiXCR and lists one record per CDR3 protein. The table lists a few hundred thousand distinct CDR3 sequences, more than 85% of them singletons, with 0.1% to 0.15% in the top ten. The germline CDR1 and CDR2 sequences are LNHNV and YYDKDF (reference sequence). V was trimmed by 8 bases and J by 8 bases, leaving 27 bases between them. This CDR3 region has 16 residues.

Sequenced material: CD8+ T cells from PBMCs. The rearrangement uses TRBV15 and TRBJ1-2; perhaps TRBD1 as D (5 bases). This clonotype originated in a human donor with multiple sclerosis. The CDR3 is CATWGLDRLGYRGYTF. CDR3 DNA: TGTGCCACCTGGGGCCTTGACAGACTGGGGTATAGGGGCTACACCTTC.